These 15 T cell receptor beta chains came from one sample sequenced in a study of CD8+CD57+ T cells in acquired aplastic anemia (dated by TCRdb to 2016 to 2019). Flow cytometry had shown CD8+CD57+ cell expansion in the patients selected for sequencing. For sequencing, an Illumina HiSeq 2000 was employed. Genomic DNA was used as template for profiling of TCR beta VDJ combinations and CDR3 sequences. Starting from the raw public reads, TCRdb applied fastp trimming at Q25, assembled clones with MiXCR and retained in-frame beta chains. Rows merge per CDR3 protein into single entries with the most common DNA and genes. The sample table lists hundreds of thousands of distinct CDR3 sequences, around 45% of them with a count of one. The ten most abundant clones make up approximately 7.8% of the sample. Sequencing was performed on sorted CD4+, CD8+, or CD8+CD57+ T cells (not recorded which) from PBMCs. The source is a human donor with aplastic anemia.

The chain's CDR3 is CASSMRPGDSPLHF. Here the CDR3 DNA reads TGTGCCAGTAGTATGAGACCGGGGGATTCACCCCTCCACTTT. The rearrangement uses TRBV19 and TRBJ1-6, with D maybe TRBD1 (5 bases). CDR1 is LNHDA and CDR2 is SQIVND in the germline V gene (reference sequence). This CDR3 contains 14 residues. Trimming removed 3 bases from V and 8 bases from J, with 11 bases in between.

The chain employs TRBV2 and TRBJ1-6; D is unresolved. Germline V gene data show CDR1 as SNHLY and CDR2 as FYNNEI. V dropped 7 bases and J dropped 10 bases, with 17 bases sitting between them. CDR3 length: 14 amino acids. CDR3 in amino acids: CASTETEHGSPLHF. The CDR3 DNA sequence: TGTGCCAGCACCGAAACCGAACATGGGTCACCCCTCCACTTT.

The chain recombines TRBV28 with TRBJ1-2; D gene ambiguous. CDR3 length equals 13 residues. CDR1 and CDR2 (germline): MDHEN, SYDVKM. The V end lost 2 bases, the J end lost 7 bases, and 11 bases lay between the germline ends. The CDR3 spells CASSLVGLGGYTF. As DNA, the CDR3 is TGTGCCAGCAGTTTAGTGGGCCTGGGTGGCTACACCTTC.

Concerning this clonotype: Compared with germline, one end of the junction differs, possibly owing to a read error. CDR3 residues: CASSLAGGRDEQFF. In DNA, the CDR3 is TGTGCCAGCAGCTTAGCGGGGGGGAGAGATGAGCAGTTCTTC. The V and J genes are TRBV5-1 and TRBJ2-1; 11 bases agree with TRBD2. The germline V gene encodes CDR1 SGHRS and CDR2 YFSETQ. The CDR3 runs 14 residues.

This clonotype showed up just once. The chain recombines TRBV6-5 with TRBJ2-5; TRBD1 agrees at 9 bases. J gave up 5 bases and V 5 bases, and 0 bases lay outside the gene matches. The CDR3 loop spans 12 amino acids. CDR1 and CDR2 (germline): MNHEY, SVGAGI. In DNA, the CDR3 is TGTGCCAGCAGTGGACAGGGGGAGACCCAGTACTTC. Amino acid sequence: CASSGQGETQYF.

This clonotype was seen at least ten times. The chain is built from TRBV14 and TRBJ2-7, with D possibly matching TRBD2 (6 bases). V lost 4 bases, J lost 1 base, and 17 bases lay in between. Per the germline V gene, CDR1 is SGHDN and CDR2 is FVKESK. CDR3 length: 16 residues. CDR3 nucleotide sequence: TGTGCCAGCAGCCTTGGGTGGGGGAGGCTATCCTACGAGCAGTACTTC. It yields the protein CASSLGWGRLSYEQYF. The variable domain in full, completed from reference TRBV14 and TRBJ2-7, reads EAGVTQFPSHSVIEKGQTVTLRCDPISGHDNLYWYRRVMGKEIKFLLHFVKESKQDESGMPNNRFLAERTGGTYSTLKVQPAELEDSGVYFCASSLGWGRLSYEQYFGPGTRLTVT.

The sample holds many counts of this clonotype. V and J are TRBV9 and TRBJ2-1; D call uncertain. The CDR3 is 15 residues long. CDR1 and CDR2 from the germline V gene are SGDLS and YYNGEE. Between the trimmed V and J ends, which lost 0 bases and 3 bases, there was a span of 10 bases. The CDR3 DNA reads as TGTGCCAGCAGCGTAGATCCGGAAATCTACAATGAGCAGTTCTTC. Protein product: CASSVDPEIYNEQFF. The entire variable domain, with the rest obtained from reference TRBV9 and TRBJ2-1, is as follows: DSGVTQTPKHLITATGQRVTLRCSPRSGDLSVYWYQQSLDQGLQFLIQYYNGEERAKGNILERFSAQQFPDLHSELNLSSLELGDSALYFCASSVDPEIYNEQFFGPGTRLTVL.

The CDR3 region has the DNA TGCAGTGTCTTAGCGGGAGGTTCGGTCACCGGGGAGCTGTTTTTT. Translation: CSVLAGGSVTGELFF. The chain carries TRBV20-1 and TRBJ2-2, with TRBD2 matching 10 bases. CDR3 length equals 15 residues. Germline V gene lookup returns CDR1 DFQATT and CDR2 SNEGSKA (reference sequence). J was trimmed by 4 bases and V by 7 bases; bases with no gene match: 9.

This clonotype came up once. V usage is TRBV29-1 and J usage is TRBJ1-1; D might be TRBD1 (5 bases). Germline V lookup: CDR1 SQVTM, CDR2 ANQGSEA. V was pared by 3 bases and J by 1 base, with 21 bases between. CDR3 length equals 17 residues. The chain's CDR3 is CSVDLTSGGTANTEAFF. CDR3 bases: TGCAGCGTTGATTTGACTAGCGGGGGAACGGCGAACACTGAAGCTTTCTTT.

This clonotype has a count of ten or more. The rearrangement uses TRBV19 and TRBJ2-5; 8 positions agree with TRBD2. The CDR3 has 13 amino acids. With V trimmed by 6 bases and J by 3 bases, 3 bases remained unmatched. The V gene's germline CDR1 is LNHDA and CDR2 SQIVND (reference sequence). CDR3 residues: CASSTAGEETQYF. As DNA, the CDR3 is TGTGCCAGTAGCACAGCGGGAGAAGAGACCCAGTACTTC.

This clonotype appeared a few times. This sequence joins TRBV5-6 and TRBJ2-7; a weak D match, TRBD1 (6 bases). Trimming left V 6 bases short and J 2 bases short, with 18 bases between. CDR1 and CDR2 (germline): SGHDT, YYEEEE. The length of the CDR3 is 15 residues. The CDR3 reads CASTISGVLTYEQYF. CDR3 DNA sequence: TGTGCCAGCACCATATCAGGGGTCCTCACCTACGAGCAGTACTTC. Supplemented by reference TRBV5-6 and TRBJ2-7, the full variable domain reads DAGVTQSPTHLIKTRGQQVTLRCSPKSGHDTVSWYQQALGQGPQFIFQYYEEEERQRGNFPDRFSGHQFPNYSSELNVNALLLGDSALYLCASTISGVLTYEQYFGPGTRLTVT.

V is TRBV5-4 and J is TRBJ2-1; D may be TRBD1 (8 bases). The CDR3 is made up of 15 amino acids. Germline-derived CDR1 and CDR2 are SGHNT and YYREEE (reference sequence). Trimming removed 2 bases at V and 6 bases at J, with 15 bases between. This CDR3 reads CASSLAGTGVNEQFF. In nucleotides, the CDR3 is TGTGCCAGCAGCTTAGCGGGGACAGGAGTCAATGAGCAGTTCTTC.

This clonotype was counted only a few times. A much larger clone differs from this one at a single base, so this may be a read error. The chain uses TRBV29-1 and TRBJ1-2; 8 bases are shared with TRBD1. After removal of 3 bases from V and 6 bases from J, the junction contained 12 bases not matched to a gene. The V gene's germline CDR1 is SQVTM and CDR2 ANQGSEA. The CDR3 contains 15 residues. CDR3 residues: CSVDEGRGLVHGYTF. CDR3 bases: TGCAGCGTTGATGAGGGCAGGGGGCTTGTCCATGGCTACACCTTC.

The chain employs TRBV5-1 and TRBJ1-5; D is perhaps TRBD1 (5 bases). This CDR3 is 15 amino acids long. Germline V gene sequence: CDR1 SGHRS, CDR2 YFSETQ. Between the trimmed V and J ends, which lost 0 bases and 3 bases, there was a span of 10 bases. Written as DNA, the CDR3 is TGCGCCAGCAGCTTGGGGGGACGGACCAATCAGCCCCAGCATTTT. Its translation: CASSLGGRTNQPQHF.

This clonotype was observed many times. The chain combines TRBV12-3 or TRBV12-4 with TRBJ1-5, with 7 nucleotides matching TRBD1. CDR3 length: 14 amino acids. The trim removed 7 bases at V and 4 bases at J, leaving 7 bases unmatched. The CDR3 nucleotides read TGTGCCAGCACCTTAGACAGGGAGAATCAGCCCCAGCATTTT. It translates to CASTLDRENQPQHF.